These T cell receptor beta chains were read from a single sample in a study of identical twins. A single record per CDR3 protein comes from TCRdb applying MiXCR to the 5' RACE reads. The table includes a few hundred thousand distinct CDR3 sequences, around 9.7% detected once. Input material: naive T cells sorted from blood. The receptors were gathered from a woman aged 45-59 years in good health. Each CDR3 is given with its conserved first and last residue. Each record gives: J gene, clone size, V gene, D gene, CDR3 DNA, CDR3 protein. A D gene is named only where the DNA matches it firmly. Part of the rows lack a size; the others show once, few, many or a class for expanded clones.

>TRBJ2-3|many|TRBV25-1|TRBD1
TGTGCCAGCAATCCGGACAGGGGCACAGATACGCAGTATTTT
CASNPDRGTDTQYF
>TRBJ2-7|few|TRBV9|-
TGTGCCAGCAGCGTTTCCCGGGACTTCTACGAGCAGTACTTC
CASSVSRDFYEQYF
>TRBJ2-7|few|TRBV6-5|-
TGTGCCACCACGGACCCTCTGCGCTACGAGCAGTACTTC
CATTDPLRYEQYF
>TRBJ2-5|-|TRBV10-3|-
TGTGCCATCAGCATCGCAGGGGGGCAAGAGACCCAGTACTTC
CAISIAGGQETQYF
>TRBJ2-5|many|TRBV20-1|TRBD1
TGCAGTGCTAGTTTAGGGATTGACAGGGCCCGAGAGACCCAGTACTTC
CSASLGIDRARETQYF
>TRBJ2-1|-|TRBV11-2|TRBD2
TGTGCCAGCAGCCCGACTAGCGGTAGCTCCTCCAATGAGCAGTTCTTC
CASSPTSGSSSNEQFF
>TRBJ2-1|few|TRBV6-1|-
TGTGCCAGCAGTCCGCCCGTTTCCTACAATGAGCAGTTCTTC
CASSPPVSYNEQFF
>TRBJ1-1|few|TRBV5-1|-
TGCGCCAGCGTAACAAACACTGAAGCTTTCTTT
CASVTNTEAFF
>TRBJ2-1|-|TRBV25-1|-
TGTGCCAGCAGTGAATATGGGTCGCTCAATGAGCAGTTCTTC
CASSEYGSLNEQFF
>TRBJ2-1|many|TRBV27|-
TGTGCCAGCACCGTCCTGAGTAGCTCCTACAATGAGCAGTTCTTC
CASTVLSSSYNEQFF
>TRBJ2-1|many|TRBV12-3/TRBV12-4|-
TGTGCCAGCAGTCGAACAGGGTTTAATGAGCAGTTCTTC
CASSRTGFNEQFF
>TRBJ2-3|many|TRBV5-5|-
TGTGCCAGCAGCTGGACTGGGGAAACGCAGTATTTT
CASSWTGETQYF
>TRBJ2-5|many|TRBV6-5|TRBD1
TGTGCCAGCAGCTCAGGGGGAAAAGAGACCCAGTACTTC
CASSSGGKETQYF
>TRBJ2-1|-|TRBV9|TRBD2
TGTGCCAGCAGCGTAACGCCGGGACTAGCGACAGCTGAGCAGTTCTTC
CASSVTPGLATAEQFF
>TRBJ2-7|few|TRBV30|-
TGTGCCTGCGTCCCCGGGACTTTAAGCTCCTACGAGCAGTACTTC
CACVPGTLSSYEQYF
>TRBJ2-2|-|TRBV7-9|TRBD1
TGTGCCAGCAGCCTGGGACAGGGGGTGTTGGACACCGGGGAGCTGTTTTTT
CASSLGQGVLDTGELFF
>TRBJ2-6|-|TRBV27|-
TGTGCCAGCAGTTTATCAGTCTCTGGGGCCAACGTCCTGACTTTC
CASSLSVSGANVLTF
>TRBJ2-5|-|TRBV15|-
TGTGCCACCAGCGGGACTCCGGGACAGTATCAGCAGACCCAGTACTTC
CATSGTPGQYQQTQYF
>TRBJ1-4|many|TRBV29-1|-
TGCAGCGCCAAAGGGGACGATGAAAAACTGTTTTTT
CSAKGDDEKLFF
>TRBJ1-4|many|TRBV12-3/TRBV12-4|-
TGTGCCAGCAGTTTAGAGGACAGAAATGAAAAACTGTTTTTT
CASSLEDRNEKLFF
>TRBJ2-4|-|TRBV5-5|-
TGTGCCAGCAGCGAGAAGGAGGGAACGAACATTCAGTACTTC
CASSEKEGTNIQYF
>TRBJ2-1|-|TRBV28|TRBD2
TGTGCCAGCAGTTTATCAACCCTACTAGCGGTAAACTACAATGAGCAGTTCTTC
CASSLSTLLAVNYNEQFF
>TRBJ2-2|-|TRBV11-3|-
TGTGCCAGCAGCCCAACCCCTCTTGCCGGGGAGCTGTTTTTT
CASSPTPLAGELFF
>TRBJ2-3|many|TRBV10-3|-
TGTGCCACCCAATCATTCTCGGCCACAGATACGCAGTATTTT
CATQSFSATDTQYF